Listed here are 29 T cell receptor beta chains from one sample, sequenced in a study of shared clonotypes between healthy human individuals. The table came from immunoSEQ multiplex PCR; TCRdb's copy has only in-frame clones and leaves some out. The sample has roughly 380,000 clones, roughly 96% seen once; the top ten hold more than 0.3%. Sample: memory CD8+ T cells sorted from blood. Sample subset: CD45RO+ cells pooled with CCR7-negative TemRA cells. The receptors originated from a man aged 30-40 years in good health.

J is TRBJ2-7 and V is TRBV19; TRBD2 aligns across 8 bases. CDR3 length: 14 amino acids. Germline CDR1 is LNHDA and CDR2 is SQIVND (reference sequence). With 3 bases clipped from V and 6 bases from J, the junction kept 7 bases outside the gene matches. The CDR3 DNA sequence: TGTGCCAGTAGTATTTTGGCGGGAGGAGGCGAGCAGTACTTC. This codes for CASSILAGGGEQYF.

The chain has TRBV11-2 and TRBJ1-4; D gene uncertain. This CDR3 is built from 14 residues. The V end lost 3 bases, the J end lost 0 bases, and 5 bases lay between the germline ends. Looked up from germline, CDR1 is SGHAT and CDR2 is FQNNGV. The CDR3 region has the DNA TGTGCCAGCAGCTTTGGGGCAACTAATGAAAAACTGTTTTTT. Residues: CASSFGATNEKLFF.

The V and J genes are TRBV14 and TRBJ1-1, with TRBD1 matching 7 bases. This CDR3 is 14 amino acids long. V shed 6 bases, J shed 0 bases, and the junction held 4 bases outside the gene matches. CDR1 is SGHDN and CDR2 is FVKESK in the germline V gene. The CDR3 sequence: CASRRQGLNTEAFF. CDR3 sequence (DNA): TGTGCCAGCAGGCGACAGGGCTTGAACACTGAAGCTTTCTTT.

The V gene is TRBV27, the J gene TRBJ2-7, with 8 nucleotides matching TRBD1. The CDR3 extends over 15 amino acids. CDR1 is MNHEY and CDR2 is SMNVEV in the germline V gene (reference sequence). V lost 5 bases to trimming and J lost 2 bases; unmatched junction nucleotides: 8. This chain's CDR3 is CASSTRPGGPYEQYF. The DNA of the CDR3 is TGTGCCAGCAGTACCCGTCCAGGGGGCCCCTACGAGCAGTACTTC.

The chain employs TRBV28 and TRBJ1-3; D remains ambiguous. Trimming took off 2 bases at V and 0 bases at J, with 8 bases between the two ends. There are 15 residues in the CDR3. CDR1 MDHEN and CDR2 SYDVKM come from the germline V gene. The CDR3 sequence is CASSLPYSSGNTIYF. CDR3 DNA: TGTGCCAGCAGTTTACCCTATAGCTCTGGAAACACCATATATTTT.

The DNA of the CDR3 is TGCAGTGCGAGCCACAGGTTTGGCTACACCTTC. It specifies CSASHRFGYTF. V and J are TRBV20-1 and TRBJ1-2; maybe TRBD1 (5 bases). V lost 6 bases, J lost 7 bases, and 12 bases lay in between. This CDR3 is 11 amino acids long. Germline V lookup: CDR1 DFQATT, CDR2 SNEGSKA (reference sequence).

V usage is TRBV10-3 and J usage is TRBJ2-2; 9 nucleotides agree with TRBD2. The ends lost 9 bases at V and 6 bases at J; junction bases unmatched: 5. The V gene's germline CDR1 is ENHRY and CDR2 SYGVKD. This CDR3 has 13 amino acids. CDR3 nucleotide sequence: TGTGCCATTAGCGGGAGTGACGCCGGGGAGCTGTTTTTT. Protein sequence: CAISGSDAGELFF.

The rearrangement links TRBV7-3 to TRBJ2-5; D gene unclear. Germline-derived CDR1 and CDR2 are SGHTA and FQGTGA. This CDR3 is built from 12 residues. Trimming cost V 2 bases and J 2 bases, with 3 bases left between them. CDR3 sequence (DNA): TGTGCCAGCAGCTTATGGCAAGAGACCCAGTACTTC. Encoded protein: CASSLWQETQYF.

The chain couples TRBV28 to TRBJ2-7, with 7 nucleotides matching TRBD1. The CDR3 length is 15 residues. Germline V lookup: CDR1 MDHEN, CDR2 SYDVKM. The J segment lost 2 bases and the V segment lost 8 bases, leaving 12 bases of the junction unmatched. The CDR3 DNA sequence: TGTGCCAGCCGGCAGACAGGGTGGGGGCCCTACGAGCAGTACTTC. Its protein is CASRQTGWGPYEQYF. The full variable domain, in which reference TRBV28 and TRBJ2-7 provide the parts outside the CDR3, is DVKVTQSSRYLVKRTGEKVFLECVQDMDHENMFWYRQDPGLGLRLIYFSYDVKMKEKGDIPEGYSVSREKKERFSLILESASTNQTSMYLCASRQTGWGPYEQYFGPGTRLTVT.

This clone was counted a single time. J is TRBJ2-4 and V is TRBV6-5; weak D call: TRBD1 (6 bases). CDR1 MNHEY and CDR2 SVGAGI come from the germline V gene. The CDR3 runs to 14 residues. Between the trimmed V and J ends, which lost 5 bases and 1 base, there was a span of 9 bases. The CDR3 coding sequence is TGTGCCAGCAGTCCTCAGGGGGCCAAAAACATTCAGTACTTC. Amino acid sequence: CASSPQGAKNIQYF.

The chain uses TRBV9 and TRBJ1-2; tentative D call: TRBD1 (5 bases). The CDR3 runs to 13 residues. Trimming stripped 0 bases from V and 4 bases from J, with 7 bases between. The germline V gene has CDR1 SGDLS and CDR2 YYNGEE. The CDR3, as DNA: TGTGCCAGCAGCGTAGGACAGTTCTATGGCTACACCTTC. Protein: CASSVGQFYGYTF.

This chain connects TRBV29-1 to TRBJ2-7; 7 bases align to TRBD1. Germline V gene data show CDR1 as SQVTM and CDR2 as ANQGSEA. The CDR3 sequence is 13 residues long. After removal of 3 bases from V and 2 bases from J, the junction contained 4 bases not matched to a gene. The CDR3, as DNA: TGCAGCGTTGAGCGGCAGGGGGCCTACGAGCAGTACTTC. It codes for CSVERQGAYEQYF.

The chain joins TRBV7-8 to TRBJ2-7, with 8 bases matching TRBD2. Germline V gives CDR1 SGHVS, CDR2 FQNEAQ. V lost 7 bases to trimming and J lost 2 bases; unmatched junction nucleotides: 7. CDR3 size: 14 residues. CDR3 protein: CASTSIAGTYEQYF. As DNA, the CDR3 is TGTGCCAGCACGTCAATAGCGGGGACCTACGAGCAGTACTTC.

This sequence joins TRBV6-6 and TRBJ2-2; 7 nucleotides line up with TRBD2. J lost 2 bases, V lost 2 bases, and 5 bases had no gene match. The CDR3 has 16 amino acids. Germline CDR1 is MNHNY and CDR2 is SVGAGI (reference sequence). The CDR3 DNA reads as TGTGCCAGCAGTTACCCCGGACTAGTTAACACCGGGGAGCTGTTTTTT. Its translation: CASSYPGLVNTGELFF.

The J gene is TRBJ2-7, the V gene TRBV5-6; 7 nucleotides line up with TRBD1. Per the germline V gene, CDR1 is SGHDT and CDR2 is YYEEEE. The CDR3 sequence is 14 residues long. The V gene end was trimmed by 1 base and the J gene end by 6 bases; junction bases not matched to a gene: 7. The DNA of the CDR3 is TGTGCCAGCAGCTTGAGTAGGGGGCCTCTCGAGCAGTACTTC. As protein: CASSLSRGPLEQYF.

This clone was seen once. This chain joins TRBV25-1 and TRBJ2-1; D is uncertain. Germline loops: CDR1 MGHDK, CDR2 SYGVNS. V was trimmed by 4 bases and J by 11 bases, leaving 18 bases between them. This CDR3 region has 14 residues. DNA for the CDR3: TGTGCCAGCAGTGCGAGGTGGCTGGGGATGCAGCAGTTCTTC. The encoded protein is CASSARWLGMQQFF.

This chain uses TRBV18 with TRBJ2-2; 7 bases agree with TRBD2. Germline CDR1 and CDR2: KGHSH and LQKENI. The V segment lost 0 bases and the J segment 6 bases; nucleotides outside the gene matches: 1. This CDR3 region has 14 residues. The DNA for the CDR3 is TGTGCCAGCTCACCACCCACTAGCGCCGGGGAGCTGTTTTTT. It codes for CASSPPTSAGELFF.

The rearrangement links TRBV4-1 to TRBJ1-5, with 8 bases fitting TRBD1. After removal of 0 bases from V and 4 bases from J, the junction contained 5 bases not matched to a gene. The CDR3 contains 16 residues. Germline CDR1 and CDR2: MGHRA and YSYEKL. This CDR3 reads CASSQEVRGRNQPQHF. In DNA, the CDR3 is TGCGCCAGCAGCCAAGAAGTCAGGGGGCGTAATCAGCCCCAGCATTTT.

The chain carries TRBV28 and TRBJ1-5; 8 bases line up with TRBD1. Germline CDR1 reads MDHEN; CDR2 reads SYDVKM. The CDR3 length is 15 residues. The V segment lost 6 bases and the J segment 4 bases; nucleotides outside the gene matches: 8. The CDR3 nucleotides are TGTGCCAGCAGAGTACAGGGGGGGATTAATCAGCCCCAGCATTTT. Protein product: CASRVQGGINQPQHF. The full variable domain, rest sourced from reference TRBV28 and TRBJ1-5, is DVKVTQSSRYLVKRTGEKVFLECVQDMDHENMFWYRQDPGLGLRLIYFSYDVKMKEKGDIPEGYSVSREKKERFSLILESASTNQTSMYLCASRVQGGINQPQHFGDGTRLSIL.

The genes are TRBV5-6 and TRBJ1-2; 8 bases line up with TRBD1. CDR3 length equals 13 residues. CDR1 is SGHDT and CDR2 is YYEEEE in the germline V gene. The J segment lost 5 bases and the V segment lost 4 bases, leaving 4 bases of the junction unmatched. This CDR3 is CASSPGQGYGYTF. Written as DNA, the CDR3 is TGTGCCAGCAGCCCCGGACAGGGATATGGCTACACCTTC.

To note about this clone: The same CDR3 also results from other DNA sequences found in this sample. V is TRBV6-5 and J is TRBJ1-4; tentative D call: TRBD1 (5 bases). V dropped 5 bases and J dropped 0 bases, with 7 bases sitting between them. CDR1 and CDR2 from the germline V gene are MNHEY and SVGAGI. The length of the CDR3 is 14 residues. Here the CDR3 DNA reads TGTGCCAGCAGTCAGACAGCAACTAATGAAAAACTGTTTTTT. The encoded protein is CASSQTATNEKLFF.

V gene TRBV7-9 combines with J gene TRBJ2-1; D is unresolved. Germline-derived CDR1 and CDR2 are SEHNR and FQNEAQ (reference sequence). CDR3 length equals 10 residues. V lost 5 bases to trimming and J lost 5 bases, with 1 base between them. CDR3 residues: CASSHNEQFF. The CDR3 region has the DNA TGTGCCAGCAGCCACAATGAGCAGTTCTTC. Full variable domain (rest looked up from reference TRBV7-9 and TRBJ2-1): DTGVSQNPRHKITKRGQNVTFRCDPISEHNRLYWYRQTLGQGPEFLTYFQNEAQLEKSRLLSDRFSAERPKGSFSTLEIQRTEQGDSAMYLCASSHNEQFFGPGTRLTVL.

The chain joins TRBV5-1 to TRBJ1-4; the match to TRBD1 covers 8 bases. The junction had 3 bases not matched to a gene; V was cut back by 2 bases and J by 3 bases. The germline CDR1 and CDR2 sequences are SGHRS and YFSETQ. The CDR3 sequence is 15 residues long. CDR3 nucleotide sequence: TGCGCCAGCAGCTTTCCAGGGGGCGCTAATGAAAAACTGTTTTTT. Translation: CASSFPGGANEKLFF.

In nucleotides, the CDR3 is TGTGCCAGCAGTGAACGGGGGGGCGTAATTCCCCCCTATTCACCCCTCCACTTT. Encoded protein: CASSERGGVIPPYSPLHF. The rearrangement joins TRBV2 to TRBJ1-6; D may be TRBD1 (6 bases). CDR3 length equals 18 residues. V was pared by 2 bases and J by 8 bases, with 22 bases between. Germline CDR1 SNHLY, CDR2 FYNNEI.

The CDR3 region has the DNA TGTGCCACCAGCGGCACGGGGGAAAACTACGAGCAGTACTTC. Its protein is CATSGTGENYEQYF. The chain uses TRBV15 and TRBJ2-7; D might be TRBD2 (6 bases). CDR3 length: 14 amino acids. Between the trimmed V and J ends, which lost 5 bases and 3 bases, there was a span of 14 bases. From germline, CDR1 is LNHNV and CDR2 YYDKDF (reference sequence).

The chain has TRBV2 and TRBJ1-2; no clear D gene. The ends were cut back, 7 bases at V and 7 bases at J, with 22 bases in the middle. Germline V gene lookup returns CDR1 SNHLY and CDR2 FYNNEI. The CDR3 is made up of 15 amino acids. The CDR3 DNA reads as TGTGCCAGCATAGATTCAGACCGATTTCTGGGTGGCTACACCTTC. This sequence encodes CASIDSDRFLGGYTF.

The chain recombines TRBV6-5 with TRBJ2-5, with D possibly matching TRBD2 (6 bases). The CDR3 sequence is 14 residues long. V was pared by 4 bases and J by 2 bases, with 11 bases between. Germline CDR1 and CDR2: MNHEY and SVGAGI. The CDR3 spells CASSSPGLQETQYF. The CDR3 DNA is TGTGCCAGCAGTTCTCCGGGACTTCAAGAGACCCAGTACTTC.

The chain joins TRBV11-2 to TRBJ2-1, with D possibly matching TRBD2 (5 bases). The V gene lost 1 base and the J gene lost 5 bases, with 9 bases spanning the gap. Germline CDR1 and CDR2: SGHAT and FQNNGV. This CDR3 has 14 residues. The CDR3, as DNA: TGTGCCAGCAGCTTAGTGCGGGCGGACAATGAGCAGTTCTTC. This encodes CASSLVRADNEQFF.

J is TRBJ2-1 and V is TRBV6-5, with D unclear. From germline, CDR1 is MNHEY and CDR2 SVGAGI. The V and J ends lost 5 bases and 2 bases respectively, with 7 bases between them. The CDR3 contains 13 residues. CDR3: CASSVTPYNEQFF. The CDR3 DNA follows: TGTGCCAGCAGTGTGACCCCCTACAATGAGCAGTTCTTC.